The TCR beta chain under discussion was sequenced for a study of shared clonotypes between healthy human individuals. Unsorted PBMCs provided DNA that was sequenced on ten immunoSEQ deep assay plates. The repertoire was sequenced with immunoSEQ multiplex PCR; TCRdb's copy has only in-frame clones and lacks some. The data show around 500,000 clones, with around 79% seen just once and around 13% held by the top ten. Germline CDR1 and CDR2: MNHNY and SVGAGI (reference sequence). This CDR3 has 14 residues. V was clipped by 6 bases and J by 0 bases, with 10 bases between them. This sequence was found in a woman aged 40 to 50 in good health. Some clones in this sample may be carry-over from other donors' samples. The J gene is TRBJ2-3, the V gene TRBV6-6; D unresolved. Sequenced material: PBMCs. The CDR3 DNA follows: TGTGCCAGCAGACCAAGAACAAGCACAGATACGCAGTATTTT. Translated: CASRPRTSTDTQYF.